The T cell receptor (beta chain) under discussion was sequenced for a study of T cells in Graves' hyperthyroidism and ophthalmopathy. Extraction of PBMCs used roughly 9.6 ml of fresh peripheral blood. RNA transcripts were the template for amplifying TCR beta CDR3 regions. An initial round of RT-PCR targeting the TCR CDR3 relied on the HTBI primer set. TCRdb reanalysed the multiplex PCR reads using MiXCR and keeps one entry per CDR3 protein. The sample holds approximately 420,000 distinct CDR3 sequences, 14% to 15% seen once. J was trimmed by 7 bases and V by 4 bases; bases with no gene match: 14. This CDR3 has 17 residues. CDR1 and CDR2 (germline): KGHDR, SFDVKD.

This chain uses TRBV24-1 with TRBJ2-2, with 7 bases fitting TRBD1. Sequenced material: blood. This clonotype originated in a woman younger than 45 with Graves' hyperthyroidism. CDR3 bases: TGTGCCACCAGTGACGCTGACAGGGCGGGTTGGGGCGGGGAGCTGTTTTTT. Amino acids: CATSDADRAGWGGELFF.